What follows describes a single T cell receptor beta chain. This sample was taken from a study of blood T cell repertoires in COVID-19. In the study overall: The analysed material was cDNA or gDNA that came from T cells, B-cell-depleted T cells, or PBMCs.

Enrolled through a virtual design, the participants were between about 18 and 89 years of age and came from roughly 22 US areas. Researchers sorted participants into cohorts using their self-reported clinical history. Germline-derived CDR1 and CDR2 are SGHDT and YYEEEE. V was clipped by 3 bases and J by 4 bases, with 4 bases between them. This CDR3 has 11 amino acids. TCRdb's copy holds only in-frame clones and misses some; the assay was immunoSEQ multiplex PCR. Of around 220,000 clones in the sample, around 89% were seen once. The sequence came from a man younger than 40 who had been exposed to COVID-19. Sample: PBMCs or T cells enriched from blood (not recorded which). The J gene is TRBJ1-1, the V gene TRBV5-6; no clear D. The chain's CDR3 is CASSSRTEAFF. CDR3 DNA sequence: TGTGCCAGCAGCTCCCGCACTGAAGCTTTCTTT.